This T cell receptor beta chain was found in a study of shared clonotypes between healthy human individuals. In this sample, this clone turned up a few times. The table came from immunoSEQ multiplex PCR; TCRdb's copy has only in-frame clones and leaves some out. The table shows about a million clones, with approximately 68% occurring only once. Germline V gene sequence: CDR1 SEHNR, CDR2 FQNEAQ (reference sequence). Trimming took 5 bases from V and 1 from J, leaving 11 bases between them. The CDR3 loop spans 14 amino acids. Sequenced sample: memory CD4+ T cells sorted from blood. Subset described: CD45RA-negative fraction. This chain links TRBV7-9 with TRBJ1-1; D not resolved. The sequence derives from a man aged 18 to 29 in good health. The CDR3 DNA reads as TGTGCCAGCAGCGAAGGGTTGGCGAACACTGAAGCTTTCTTT. This translates into CASSEGLANTEAFF.